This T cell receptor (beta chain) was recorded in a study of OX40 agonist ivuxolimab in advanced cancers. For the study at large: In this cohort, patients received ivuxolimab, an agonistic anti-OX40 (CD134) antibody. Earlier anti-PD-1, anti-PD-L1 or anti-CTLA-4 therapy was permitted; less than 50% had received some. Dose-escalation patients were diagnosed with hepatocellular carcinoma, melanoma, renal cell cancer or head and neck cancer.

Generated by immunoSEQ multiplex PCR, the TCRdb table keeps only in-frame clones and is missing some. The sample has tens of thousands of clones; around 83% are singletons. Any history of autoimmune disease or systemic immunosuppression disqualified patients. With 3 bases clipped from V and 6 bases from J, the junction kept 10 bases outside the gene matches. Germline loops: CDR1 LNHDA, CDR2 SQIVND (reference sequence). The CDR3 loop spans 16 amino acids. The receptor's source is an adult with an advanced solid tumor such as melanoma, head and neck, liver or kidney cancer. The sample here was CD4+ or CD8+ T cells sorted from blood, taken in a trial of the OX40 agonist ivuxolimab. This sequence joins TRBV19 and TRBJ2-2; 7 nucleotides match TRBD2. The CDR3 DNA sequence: TGTGCCAGTAGTATCGGTGGGGGAGGGACGGCCGGGGAGCTGTTTTTT. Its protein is CASSIGGGGTAGELFF.